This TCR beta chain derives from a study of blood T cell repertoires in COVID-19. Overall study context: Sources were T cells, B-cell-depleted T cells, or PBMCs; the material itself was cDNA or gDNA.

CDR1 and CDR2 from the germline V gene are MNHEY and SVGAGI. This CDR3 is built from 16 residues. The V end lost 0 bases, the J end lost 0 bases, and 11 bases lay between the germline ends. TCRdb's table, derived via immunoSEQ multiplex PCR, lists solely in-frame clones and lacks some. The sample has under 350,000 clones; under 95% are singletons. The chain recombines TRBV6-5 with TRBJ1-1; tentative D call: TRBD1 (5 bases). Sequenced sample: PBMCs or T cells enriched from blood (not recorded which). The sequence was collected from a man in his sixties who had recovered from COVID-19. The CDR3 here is CASSYSGTGVNTEAFF. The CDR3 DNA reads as TGTGCCAGCAGTTACTCCGGGACTGGGGTGAACACTGAAGCTTTCTTT.